A selection of T cell receptor beta chains follows, all from one sample in a study of cytotoxic CD8 clonotypes in ibrutinib-treated CLL. The table came from immunoSEQ multiplex PCR; TCRdb's copy has only in-frame clones and leaves some out. The data show roughly 150,000 clones, with 60% to 85% seen just once and about 4.7% held by the top ten. The material sequenced was PBMCs, taken after 24 months of ibrutinib treatment. These TCRs come from a human donor with chronic lymphocytic leukemia. Both conserved end residues are part of each CDR3.

v_gene | CDR3aa
TRBV9 | CASSVGTTDTQYF
TRBV27 | CASGRQTLTDTQYF
TRBV9 | CASSVGGKVWNEQFF
TRBV27 | CASRAELAGGRTQYF
TRBV27 | CASSLVPDRPYGYTF
TRBV7-9 | CASSLHVGGTNYGYTF
TRBV18 | CASSPLRRGGAGELFF
TRBV2 | CASPQGASGGPRANEQFF
TRBV29-1 | CSVGSTGASYGYTF
TRBV7-3 | CASSPIGGGGGELFF
TRBV5-4 | CASSFPGAGGADTQYF
TRBV19 | CATPPRRGNQPQHF
TRBV28 | CASSLFALAGYEQYF
TRBV19 | CASAGGGGNTEAFF
TRBV29-1 | CSGGTGNTGELFF
TRBV5-6 | CASGPYIDATYEQYF
TRBV9 | CASSALRTDTIYF
TRBV28 | CASSLGQLSWGETQYF
TRBV18 | CASSPNGQGEAFF
TRBV6-5 | CASRPGWGDSPLHF
TRBV7-6 | CASSSRAPYNEQFF
TRBV20-1 | CSAPKETQYF
TRBV20-1 | CSATDNEKLFF
TRBV7-5 | CARRRGNTIYF
TRBV6-5 | CASSTDYGLAFF
TRBV4-2 | CASSQGPGGLAKNIQYF
TRBV18 | CASSPPPRTGSTDTQYF
TRBV7-3 | CASSFGLTDTQYF
TRBV6-4 | CAAGRQGSDGYTF
TRBV19 | CASSIGAGGPRGFEAFF
TRBV16 | CASSQSTPGEQYF
TRBV30 | CAGGTVNTEAFF
TRBV10-3 | CAISGQGGATEAFF
TRBV6-6 | CASSYGGQYSYGYTF
TRBV7-3 | CASRPAGGPYNEQFF
TRBV11-2 | CASSLWGTLGTNEKLFF
TRBV21-1 | CASSNAARQGGEQYF
TRBV5-1 | CASSLQAPGTDNSPLHF
TRBV6-5 | CASSYGDREASPLHF
TRBV7-9 | CASSFGRGYNSPLHF
TRBV7-2 | CASSLVAGWNIAPLHF
TRBV28 | CATRAPGPRARGQYF
TRBV19 | CASGDGIRAAGGEQFF
TRBV18 | CASSPGTGFVQPQHF